In its sample, the clone carrying this T cell receptor (beta chain) was seen a few times. Its antigen is unknown. The data stem from a study of T cells in Graves' hyperthyroidism and ophthalmopathy. A NOSPECS grade of at least 4, a Clinical Activity Score of at least 3 and duration under 3 months were recorded in ophthalmopathy patients. Clinicians diagnosed patients from clinical symptoms, serum thyroxine and TRAb, thyroid ultrasound and orbital computed tomography. Each 10 ml fresh peripheral blood draw supplied the PBMCs. RNA transcripts yielded amplified TCR beta CDR3 regions. Carried out on the TCR CDR3, a first-round RT-PCR used the HTBI primer set. TCRdb itself ran the multiplex PCR reads through MiXCR, one entry per CDR3 protein. The sample shows roughly 600,000 distinct CDR3 sequences, roughly 15% of them seen only once. General study findings and limits: The majority of expanded thyroid clonotypes above 0.001 also appeared in blood.

The CDR3 extends over 14 amino acids. The ends were cut back, 0 bases at V and 8 bases at J, with 12 bases in the middle. The germline gives CDR1 SGDLS, CDR2 YYNGEE. Sequenced material: blood. The source of this sequence is a woman aged 45-65 years with Graves' ophthalmopathy. The chain combines TRBV9 with TRBJ1-3, with D uncertain. The CDR3 DNA follows: TGTGCCAGCAGCGTAGCGGCCACGAAGGACACCATATATTTT. Protein: CASSVAATKDTIYF.